Listed here are 28 T cell receptor beta chains from one sample, sequenced in a study of T cell responses to AZD1222 COVID-19 vaccine. TCRdb keeps only in-frame clones here, not all; method: immunoSEQ multiplex PCR. The table records roughly 100,000 clones, around nine tenths of them present only once. The starting material was peripheral blood, obtained on day 0 of AZD1222 vaccination. The source of these receptors is an adult in good health.

V is TRBV10-3 and J is TRBJ1-1; D uncertain. This CDR3 contains 13 residues. Germline CDR1 and CDR2: ENHRY and SYGVKD. The V gene lost 6 bases and the J gene lost 2 bases, with 10 bases spanning the gap. The CDR3 loop reads CAIRRPFNTEAFF. In DNA, the CDR3 is TGTGCCATCAGGAGACCGTTTAACACTGAAGCTTTCTTT.

The chain combines TRBV5-8 with TRBJ1-6, with 8 bases lining up with TRBD1. Germline V gene data show CDR1 as SGHTS and CDR2 as YDEGEE. Unmatched junction bases numbered 13, after V lost 0 bases and J lost 8 bases. There are 18 residues in the CDR3. The CDR3 region has the DNA TGTGCCAGCAGCTTGGGATGGAGGCAGGGGGCGGATGATTCACCCCTCCACTTT. Its translation is CASSLGWRQGADDSPLHF.

The chain employs TRBV5-1 and TRBJ2-6, with 8 bases lining up with TRBD1. The CDR3 covers 17 residues. Germline CDR1 SGHRS, CDR2 YFSETQ. V shed 4 bases, J shed 2 bases, and the junction held 8 bases outside the gene matches. The CDR3: CASSVTAGQAGANVLTF. The CDR3 region has the DNA TGCGCCAGCAGCGTGACCGCGGGACAGGCTGGGGCCAACGTCCTGACTTTC.

This clone appeared a single time. The chain links TRBV11-2 to TRBJ2-7, with D perhaps matching TRBD2 (6 bases). Trimming took off 5 bases at V and 3 bases at J, with 23 bases between the two ends. This CDR3 is 17 amino acids long. The V gene's germline CDR1 is SGHAT and CDR2 FQNNGV. CDR3 nucleotides: TGTGCCAGCAGCAAAACTGGGGGGTCCTGGGAGAGCTACGAGCAGTACTTC. Translated: CASSKTGGSWESYEQYF.

The chain couples TRBV4-2 to TRBJ2-3; 8 bases match TRBD2. This CDR3 comprises 17 residues. V shed 0 bases, J shed 8 bases, and the junction held 13 bases outside the gene matches. Germline CDR1 LGHNA, CDR2 YNFKEQ. The CDR3 sequence is CASSQDLGGGRLRTQYF. CDR3 DNA sequence: TGTGCCAGCAGCCAAGATCTTGGCGGGGGGCGACTCCGTACGCAGTATTTT.

The V call is TRBV6-5, the J call TRBJ2-5, with 9 bases aligning to TRBD1. The V segment lost 7 bases and the J segment 7 bases; nucleotides outside the gene matches: 13. The CDR3 runs 15 residues. CDR1 is MNHEY and CDR2 is SVGAGI in the germline V gene. The CDR3 reads CASIKTAEDRGTQYF. In DNA, the CDR3 is TGTGCCAGCATAAAGACCGCGGAGGACAGGGGGACCCAGTACTTC.

The sample holds a few counts of this clone. The chain carries TRBV12-5 and TRBJ2-7; no firm D call. V was cut by 0 bases and J by 3 bases, with 9 bases left in between. Germline loops: CDR1 LGHNT, CDR2 FRNRAP. This CDR3 has 14 residues. The CDR3 DNA reads as TGTGCTAGTGGTTTGGTAGGTGGCTACTACGAGCAGTACTTC. It specifies CASGLVGGYYEQYF.

As concerns this clone: A junction end diverges from the germline sequence, so it may reflect a read error. This chain links TRBV7-7 with TRBJ2-5, with 8 bases identical to TRBD1. CDR1 SSHAT and CDR2 FNYEAQ come from the germline V gene (reference sequence). CDR3 length equals 13 residues. This CDR3 is CASSADLQGAQYF. The CDR3 DNA sequence: TGTGCTAGCAGCGCCGACCTACAGGGGGCCCAGTACTTC.

This chain joins TRBV5-8 and TRBJ1-6; no definite D call. Trimming removed 3 bases at V and 9 bases at J, with 19 bases between. Germline V CDR1 and CDR2: SGHTS, YDEGEE. CDR3 size: 16 residues. The CDR3 loop reads CASSSVLMGRSSPLHF. The CDR3 bases are TGTGCCAGCAGCTCCGTCTTGATGGGGAGGAGTTCACCCCTCCACTTT. Using reference TRBV5-8 and TRBJ1-6 for the parts outside the CDR3, the full variable domain is EAGVTQSPTHLIKTRGQQATLRCSPISGHTSVYWYQQALGLGLQFLLWYDEGEERNRGNFPPRFSGRQFPNYSSELNVNALELEDSALYLCASSSVLMGRSSPLHFGNGTRLTVT.

The gene calls are TRBV6-2 or TRBV6-3 and TRBJ1-1; 7 positions agree with TRBD1. V lost 6 bases and J lost 5; bases outside the gene matches: 15. CDR3 size: 16 residues. Germline V gene lookup returns CDR1 MNHEY and CDR2 SVGEGT. Here the CDR3 reads CASSPGTDFLGTEAFF. CDR3 DNA sequence: TGTGCCAGCAGCCCCGGGACAGACTTCTTGGGAACTGAAGCTTTCTTT.

In this sample, this clone turned up once. The CDR3 region is CASSPGGGHQPQHF. Here the CDR3 DNA reads TGTGCCAGCAGCCCCGGGGGTGGTCATCAGCCCCAGCATTTT. The chain couples TRBV6-2 or TRBV6-3 to TRBJ1-5; D might be TRBD1 (5 bases). Trimming removed 6 bases from V and 5 bases from J, with 14 bases in between. The germline CDR1 and CDR2 sequences are MNHEY and SVGEGT. The CDR3 consists of 14 residues.

The genes are TRBV5-1 and TRBJ1-1; 7 bases match TRBD1. CDR1 SGHRS and CDR2 YFSETQ come from the germline V gene. The CDR3 contains 15 residues. The V segment lost 4 bases and the J segment 6 bases; nucleotides outside the gene matches: 12. CDR3 bases: TGCGCCAGCAGCCCTCAGGGGGGAAATATAGCTGAAGCTTTCTTT. Translating gives CASSPQGGNIAEAFF.

The chain links TRBV12-5 to TRBJ1-4; D possibly corresponds to TRBD1 (6 bases). Looked up from germline, CDR1 is LGHNT and CDR2 is FRNRAP. This CDR3 contains 19 residues. V gave up 6 bases and J gave up 0 bases, with 23 bases separating them. Written as DNA, the CDR3 is TGTGCTAGTGGGATTCACAGGGCTCGCCAGGACTCAACTAATGAAAAACTGTTTTTT. This gives the protein CASGIHRARQDSTNEKLFF. The whole variable domain, filled in from reference TRBV12-5 and TRBJ1-4, reads DARVTQTPRHKVTEMGQEVTMRCQPILGHNTVFWYRQTMMQGLELLAYFRNRAPLDDSGMPKDRFSAEMPDATLATLKIQPSEPRDSAVYFCASGIHRARQDSTNEKLFFGSGTQLSVL.

The chain recombines TRBV11-2 with TRBJ1-4, with D perhaps matching TRBD1 (6 bases). The V gene lost 5 bases and the J gene lost 0 bases, with 16 bases spanning the gap. The CDR3 sequence is 17 residues long. Germline V lookup: CDR1 SGHAT, CDR2 FQNNGV. The DNA for the CDR3 is TGTGCCAGCAGCCGCGGGGGGCTCAAGGCAACTAATGAAAAACTGTTTTTT. It translates to CASSRGGLKATNEKLFF. The variable domain in full, with the rest retrieved from reference TRBV11-2 and TRBJ1-4, is EAGVAQSPRYKIIEKRQSVAFWCNPISGHATLYWYQQILGQGPKLLIQFQNNGVVDDSQLPKDRFSAERLKGVDSTLKIQPAKLEDSAVYLCASSRGGLKATNEKLFFGSGTQLSVL.

The genes are TRBV5-3 and TRBJ1-2, with 7 bases fitting TRBD1. TRBV5-3 is treated as an ORF (open reading frame) with a function not yet certain. The CDR3 extends over 14 amino acids. The junction had 3 bases not matched to a gene; V was cut back by 4 bases and J by 0 bases. This CDR3 is CARSGDRPNYGYTF. The CDR3 DNA reads TGTGCCAGAAGCGGGGACAGACCTAACTATGGCTACACCTTC.

V usage is TRBV3-1 (or the pseudogene TRBV3-2) and J usage is TRBJ1-1; tentatively, D is TRBD1 (6 bases). CDR1 and CDR2 from the germline V gene are LGHDT and YNNKEL (reference sequence). This CDR3 contains 14 residues. V was pared by 0 bases and J by 13 bases, with 18 bases between. CDR3 coding DNA: TGTGCCAGCAGCCAAGATTTCAGGGGCACAAATGGTTTCTTT. Translated, it gives CASSQDFRGTNGFF.

This chain links TRBV6-5 with TRBJ2-7; 8 nucleotides agree with TRBD1. V lost 7 bases, J lost 6 bases, and 5 bases stayed unmatched. The CDR3 has 12 amino acids. Germline V gene sequence: CDR1 MNHEY, CDR2 SVGAGI. CDR3 amino acids: CASTGQGGEQYF. The CDR3 bases are TGTGCCAGCACCGGACAGGGCGGCGAGCAGTACTTC.

This sequence joins TRBV6-4 and TRBJ2-3, with 10 bases identical to TRBD1. The CDR3 runs to 15 residues. The germline gives CDR1 MRHNA, CDR2 SNTAGT. Trimming took 6 bases from V and 5 from J; bases not matched to a gene: 8. The CDR3 DNA follows: TGTGCCAGCAGGAGGGACAGGGGTGTCGGAGATACGCAGTATTTT. Translation gives CASRRDRGVGDTQYF.

This clone was seen only a few times. Other DNA variants within this sample encode the same CDR3. The chain joins TRBV18 to TRBJ2-7; D is perhaps TRBD2 (6 bases). CDR1 KGHSH and CDR2 LQKENI come from the germline V gene. The CDR3 runs to 14 residues. The V end was cut by 1 base, the J end by 1 base, with 8 bases between. Here the CDR3 DNA reads TGTGCCAGCTCACCACGGGGGGATTCCTACGAGCAGTACTTC. This codes for CASSPRGDSYEQYF.

The chain uses TRBV9 and TRBJ1-3; no firm D call. The CDR3 totals 15 residues. Germline CDR1 SGDLS, CDR2 YYNGEE. V lost 0 bases and J lost 8, with 15 bases in between. CDR3 amino acids: CASSVAGNSLDTIYF. CDR3 in DNA: TGTGCCAGCAGCGTAGCCGGTAATTCGCTGGACACCATATATTTT.

The chain's CDR3 is CASSSMNYGYTF. The CDR3 DNA reads as TGTGCCAGCAGCTCCATGAACTATGGCTACACCTTC. The V gene is TRBV7-9, the J gene TRBJ1-2; D gene unclear. CDR3 length: 12 residues. Germline CDR1 reads SEHNR; CDR2 reads FQNEAQ (reference sequence). The ends were cut back, 4 bases at V and 2 bases at J, with 5 bases in the middle.

The chain couples TRBV5-4 to TRBJ1-4, with 7 nucleotides matching TRBD1. The V and J ends lost 3 bases and 5 bases, in that order; junction bases with no gene match: 4. Germline loops: CDR1 SGHNT, CDR2 YYREEE (reference sequence). This CDR3 is 14 amino acids long. The CDR3 sequence is CASSSDRRNEKLFF. For the CDR3, the DNA is TGTGCCAGCAGCTCGGACAGGAGGAATGAAAAACTGTTTTTT.

The rearrangement links TRBV7-9 to TRBJ1-1; D is perhaps TRBD1 (6 bases). Germline CDR1 SEHNR, CDR2 FQNEAQ (reference sequence). The CDR3 is 16 residues long. V was trimmed by 5 bases and J by 0 bases, leaving 16 bases between them. CDR3: CASSPRGAGVNTEAFF. DNA for the CDR3: TGTGCCAGCAGCCCCCGAGGGGCAGGGGTGAACACTGAAGCTTTCTTT. The entire variable domain, with the rest obtained from reference TRBV7-9 and TRBJ1-1, is as follows: DTGVSQNPRHKITKRGQNVTFRCDPISEHNRLYWYRQTLGQGPEFLTYFQNEAQLEKSRLLSDRFSAERPKGSFSTLEIQRTEQGDSAMYLCASSPRGAGVNTEAFFGQGTRLTVV.

This clone has a single count. J is TRBJ1-4 and V is TRBV5-6, with D perhaps TRBD1 (5 bases). Trimming shortened V by 0 bases and J by 8 bases, and 11 bases separated the two germline ends. Germline V gene sequence: CDR1 SGHDT, CDR2 YYEEEE. CDR3 length: 14 residues. The CDR3 here is CASSLGQGGEKLFF. CDR3 nucleotides: TGTGCCAGCAGCTTGGGGCAGGGTGGCGAAAAACTGTTTTTT.

This sequence joins TRBV7-3 and TRBJ1-2, with D possibly TRBD1 on 5 matching bases. The V gene lost 2 bases and the J gene lost 2 bases, with 21 bases spanning the gap. This CDR3 contains 18 residues. CDR1 SGHTA and CDR2 FQGTGA come from the germline V gene. The CDR3 is CASSLRSVSPGPNYGYTF. The DNA for the CDR3 is TGTGCCAGCAGCTTACGGTCAGTCTCTCCAGGGCCAAACTATGGCTACACCTTC.

This chain connects TRBV7-2 to TRBJ2-7, with 7 bases matching TRBD2. The germline V gene encodes CDR1 SGHTA and CDR2 FQGNSA. CDR3 length: 15 amino acids. Germline trimming cut 1 base from V and 3 bases from J; bases unmatched to any gene: 6. DNA of the CDR3: TGTGCCAGCAGCTTAGGAGGCGGGAGCTTCTACGAGCAGTACTTC. Translating gives CASSLGGGSFYEQYF.

The chain combines TRBV9 with TRBJ2-3, with 12 bases fitting TRBD2. CDR3 length equals 17 residues. The V segment lost 0 bases and the J segment 5 bases; nucleotides outside the gene matches: 7. Per the germline V gene, CDR1 is SGDLS and CDR2 is YYNGEE. CDR3 protein: CASSVDPSGGALDTQYF. For the CDR3, the DNA is TGTGCCAGCAGCGTAGATCCTAGCGGGGGGGCTTTAGATACGCAGTATTTT.

The CDR3 DNA follows: TGTGCCAGCACCCTAGCGGGGAGCAGCACAGATACGCAGTATTTT. This translates into CASTLAGSSTDTQYF. The V and J genes are TRBV3-1 (or the pseudogene TRBV3-2) and TRBJ2-3, with TRBD2 matching 9 bases. Germline V gene sequence: CDR1 LGHDT, CDR2 YNNKEL (reference sequence). V lost 7 bases to trimming and J lost 0 bases; unmatched junction nucleotides: 5. The CDR3 is 15 amino acids.